A single sample is the source of the 25 T cell receptor beta chains below, sequenced in a study of control samples from healthy donors and cancer patients. Sequencing used immunoSEQ multiplex PCR; TCRdb keeps in-frame clones, though not all of them. The data show 160,000 or so clones, just under 95% seen once. Material for sequencing was blood. The receptors here all came from a woman aged 40-49 years in good health.

The V gene is TRBV9, the J gene TRBJ2-3, with 10 nucleotides matching TRBD2. Germline V gives CDR1 SGDLS, CDR2 YYNGEE. CDR3 length: 21 amino acids. J was trimmed by 0 bases and V by 3 bases; bases with no gene match: 19. The CDR3 DNA sequence: TGTGCCAGCAGCGCCTCTAGCGGGAGCCTAATCCGCGAGACTAGCACAGATACGCAGTATTTT. It yields the protein CASSASSGSLIRETSTDTQYF.

Here the CDR3 reads CASSIGTGGYEQYF. CDR3 DNA: TGTGCCAGTAGTATTGGGACAGGGGGTTACGAGCAGTACTTC. The V call is TRBV19, the J call TRBJ2-7, with TRBD1 identical over 11 bases. Germline CDR1 and CDR2: LNHDA and SQIVND (reference sequence). The CDR3 consists of 14 residues. V trimming: 3 bases; J trimming: 4 bases; junction bases outside the gene matches: 2.

CDR3 sequence reads: CASSLWTGFLGNTIYF. The DNA of the CDR3 is TGTGCCAGCAGCTTGTGGACGGGTTTTCTAGGAAACACCATATATTTT. This chain links TRBV5-6 with TRBJ1-3; D not resolved. The germline gives CDR1 SGHDT, CDR2 YYEEEE. V was shortened by 1 base and J by 4 bases, with 15 bases between the two germline ends. This CDR3 spans 16 amino acids. The complete variable domain, with remaining parts taken from reference TRBV5-6 and TRBJ1-3, reads DAGVTQSPTHLIKTRGQQVTLRCSPKSGHDTVSWYQQALGQGPQFIFQYYEEEERQRGNFPDRFSGHQFPNYSSELNVNALLLGDSALYLCASSLWTGFLGNTIYFGEGSWLTVV.

The V call is TRBV10-3, the J call TRBJ1-2; D is undetermined. The germline V gene has CDR1 ENHRY and CDR2 SYGVKD. Trimming took 0 bases from V and 5 from J, leaving 7 bases between them. This CDR3 is built from 13 residues. CDR3 coding DNA: TGTGCCATCAGTGAGTCCCCGGGATATGGCTACACCTTC. This sequence encodes CAISESPGYGYTF.

The chain has TRBV30 and TRBJ1-3; D unclear. Trimming removed 3 bases at V and 5 bases at J, with 17 bases between. CDR1 and CDR2 (germline): GTSNPN, SVGIG (reference sequence). The CDR3 extends over 15 amino acids. DNA of the CDR3: TGTGCCTGGAGCCCGGGAGGCCTAATAAGAAACACCATATATTTT. This sequence encodes CAWSPGGLIRNTIYF.

The CDR3 DNA reads as TGTGCCAGCAGTTCTCCAAACAGGAAAGGCTACACCTTC. Amino acids: CASSSPNRKGYTF. V usage is TRBV27 and J usage is TRBJ1-2, with D possibly being TRBD1 (5 bases). Trimming stripped 4 bases from V and 8 bases from J, with 14 bases between. The CDR3 runs 13 residues. Germline-derived CDR1 and CDR2 are MNHEY and SMNVEV (reference sequence).

The rearrangement joins TRBV27 to TRBJ2-1; TRBD2 aligns across 7 bases. The CDR3 spans 16 residues. Germline V lookup: CDR1 MNHEY, CDR2 SMNVEV (reference sequence). V shed 3 bases, J shed 3 bases, and the junction held 8 bases outside the gene matches. CDR3 protein: CASSFEKAGRYNEQFF. CDR3 nucleotide sequence: TGTGCCAGCAGTTTCGAGAAAGCGGGACGCTACAATGAGCAGTTCTTC.

The chain uses TRBV5-1 and TRBJ2-1, with D perhaps matching TRBD2 (6 bases). Germline CDR1 reads SGHRS; CDR2 reads YFSETQ. The CDR3 runs 17 residues. V shed 5 bases and J shed 0 bases, with 18 bases lying between them. As DNA, the CDR3 is TGCGCCAGCAGGCTCGGGAGCGGGCGAAGCTCCTACAATGAGCAGTTCTTC. Amino acid sequence: CASRLGSGRSSYNEQFF.

This clone has a single count. V is TRBV9 and J is TRBJ2-7; TRBD2 aligns across 11 bases. Trimming at V came to 3 bases and at J to 3 bases, leaving 5 bases not matched to a gene. CDR3 length: 15 residues. CDR1 is SGDLS, CDR2 YYNGEE, per germline. The CDR3 reads CASSATSGGFYEQYF. The CDR3 DNA sequence: TGTGCCAGCAGCGCTACTAGCGGGGGATTCTACGAGCAGTACTTC.

J is TRBJ2-7 and V is TRBV10-3; the D is unclear. The V end lost 3 bases, the J end lost 4 bases, and 10 bases lay between the germline ends. The CDR3 runs to 13 residues. The germline V gene has CDR1 ENHRY and CDR2 SYGVKD. The chain's CDR3 is CAISDVGFYEQYF. CDR3 nucleotides: TGTGCCATCAGTGACGTGGGGTTTTACGAGCAGTACTTC.

This clone came up once. V gene TRBV30 combines with J gene TRBJ1-4, with D tentatively TRBD1 (5 bases). With 1 base removed from V and 8 bases from J, the gap between germline ends came to 17 bases. Germline-derived CDR1 and CDR2 are GTSNPN and SVGIG (reference sequence). The CDR3 covers 15 residues. The CDR3 sequence is CAWSAPPGLREKLFF. The CDR3 DNA reads as TGTGCCTGGAGTGCACCCCCAGGGCTGAGGGAAAAACTGTTTTTT.

V is TRBV5-4 and J is TRBJ1-2, with D perhaps TRBD1 (5 bases). V lost 0 bases, J lost 7 bases, and 13 bases lay in between. The CDR3 covers 14 residues. Germline V lookup: CDR1 SGHNT, CDR2 YYREEE (reference sequence). The CDR3 protein is CASSLDRQGPGYTF. The CDR3 nucleotides read TGTGCCAGCAGCTTGGATAGGCAGGGCCCTGGCTACACCTTC.

This clone was detected only once. This chain links TRBV6-6 with TRBJ1-4, with D possibly TRBD1 on 5 matching bases. CDR1 is MNHNY, CDR2 SVGAGI, per germline (reference sequence). The CDR3 is 17 residues long. Deletions cut 5 bases from V and 3 bases from J, with 19 bases between. CDR3 sequence: CASSPRGLFTPNEKLFF. CDR3 sequence (DNA): TGTGCCAGCAGTCCAAGGGGCCTCTTCACGCCTAATGAAAAACTGTTTTTT.

V and J are TRBV6-6 and TRBJ1-5; D is perhaps TRBD1 (5 bases). The CDR3 consists of 12 residues. Germline assignment: CDR1 MNHNY and CDR2 SVGAGI (reference sequence). CDR3 residues: CGAGGQNQPQHF. The CDR3 nucleotides read TGTGGAGCGGGGGGTCAGAATCAGCCCCAGCATTTT.

The table lists this clone with a count of one. The CDR3 loop reads CASSRVLSGANVLTF. CDR3 nucleotide sequence: TGTGCCAGCAGCCGGGTCCTCTCTGGGGCCAACGTCCTGACTTTC. This chain links TRBV7-9 with TRBJ2-6; D gene ambiguous. The CDR3 has 15 residues. The V and J ends lost 5 bases and 0 bases respectively, with 8 bases between them. CDR1 is SEHNR and CDR2 is FQNEAQ in the germline V gene (reference sequence). Together with reference TRBV7-9 and TRBJ2-6, the CDR3 gives the full variable domain: DTGVSQNPRHKITKRGQNVTFRCDPISEHNRLYWYRQTLGQGPEFLTYFQNEAQLEKSRLLSDRFSAERPKGSFSTLEIQRTEQGDSAMYLCASSRVLSGANVLTFGAGSRLTVL.

Turning to this clone: Other DNA sequences within the sample encode an identical CDR3. The chain recombines TRBV7-9 with TRBJ1-2, with D possibly TRBD1 on 5 matching bases. Germline CDR1 and CDR2: SEHNR and FQNEAQ (reference sequence). The CDR3 is 13 amino acids. V lost 4 bases and J lost 2, with 8 bases in between. CDR3 DNA: TGTGCCAGCAGCTCACGACAGAACTATGGCTACACCTTC. Its protein product is CASSSRQNYGYTF.

The rearrangement joins TRBV10-3 to TRBJ1-3; D call uncertain. V dropped 8 bases and J dropped 4 bases, with 9 bases sitting between them. Germline lookup yields CDR1 ENHRY and CDR2 SYGVKD. The CDR3 has 12 residues. CDR3 bases: TGTGCCATCGAGACCGTCGGAAACACCATATATTTT. Its translation: CAIETVGNTIYF.

This rearrangement joins TRBV30 to TRBJ1-5; TRBD1 agrees at 8 bases. CDR1 is GTSNPN and CDR2 is SVGIG in the germline V gene (reference sequence). This CDR3 is 15 amino acids long. The V segment lost 1 base and the J segment 4 bases; nucleotides outside the gene matches: 6. The chain's CDR3 is CAWSAQTGDNQPQHF. The CDR3, as DNA: TGTGCCTGGAGTGCCCAGACAGGGGATAATCAGCCCCAGCATTTT.

The chain has TRBV9 and TRBJ2-2, with 11 bases aligning to TRBD1. The trim removed 4 bases at V and 4 bases at J, leaving 6 bases unmatched. The CDR3 length is 16 residues. CDR1 is SGDLS, CDR2 YYNGEE, per germline. CDR3 sequence (DNA): TGTGCCAGCAGCCCGCGGACAGGGGGCGGCACCGGGGAGCTGTTTTTT. Translating gives CASSPRTGGGTGELFF.

By frequency in the sample, this clone is medium-sized. The V and J genes are TRBV4-3 and TRBJ1-1; D perhaps matches TRBD1 (6 bases). Germline V lookup: CDR1 LGHNA, CDR2 YSLEER. The CDR3 covers 17 residues. V dropped 4 bases and J dropped 5 bases, with 23 bases sitting between them. The CDR3 protein is CASSPVWGANSGTEAFF. Written as DNA, the CDR3 is TGCGCCAGCAGCCCGGTTTGGGGGGCGAATTCGGGTACTGAAGCTTTCTTT.

This sequence joins TRBV18 and TRBJ1-5, with a tentative D call TRBD1 (6 bases). The CDR3 sequence is 13 residues long. V was trimmed by 4 bases and J by 4 bases, leaving 8 bases between them. The germline CDR1 and CDR2 sequences are KGHSH and LQKENI. This CDR3 reads CASSQDRNQPQHF. The CDR3 nucleotides are TGTGCCAGCTCACAGGACAGAAATCAGCCCCAGCATTTT.

J is TRBJ1-2 and V is TRBV9; D might be TRBD1 (6 bases). With 2 bases removed from V and 1 base from J, the gap between germline ends came to 24 bases. CDR1 is SGDLS and CDR2 is YYNGEE in the germline V gene. The CDR3 is 19 amino acids. The chain's CDR3 is CASSVGPDRRLMLNYGYTF. Written as DNA, the CDR3 is TGTGCCAGCAGCGTCGGGCCGGACAGAAGACTAATGCTTAACTATGGCTACACCTTC.

This clone has a single count. The genes are TRBV27 and TRBJ1-1; TRBD1 aligns across 10 bases. Germline V gene sequence: CDR1 MNHEY, CDR2 SMNVEV (reference sequence). This CDR3 contains 15 residues. V shed 9 bases and J 7 bases; nucleotides not matched to a gene: 14. CDR3 coding DNA: TGTGCCAGTAAGCTCCGGGACAGGGGTGGGAATGAAGCTTTCTTT. Protein sequence: CASKLRDRGGNEAFF.

This chain links TRBV5-1 with TRBJ2-1, with 10 bases aligning to TRBD1. V gave up 4 bases and J gave up 7 bases; unmatched junction bases: 8. From germline, CDR1 is SGHRS and CDR2 YFSETQ. The CDR3 runs to 15 residues. The CDR3: CASSARQGASNEQFF. CDR3 coding DNA: TGCGCCAGCAGCGCTCGACAGGGGGCTAGTAATGAGCAGTTCTTC.

V is TRBV7-2 and J is TRBJ2-3; 10 bases match TRBD2. Per the germline V gene, CDR1 is SGHTA and CDR2 is FQGNSA. Trimming took 1 base from V and 5 from J; bases not matched to a gene: 9. CDR3 length: 17 residues. In DNA, the CDR3 is TGTGCCAGCAGCTTAGAGGGAGCGGGGGGGCTGCTAGATACGCAGTATTTT. It codes for CASSLEGAGGLLDTQYF.